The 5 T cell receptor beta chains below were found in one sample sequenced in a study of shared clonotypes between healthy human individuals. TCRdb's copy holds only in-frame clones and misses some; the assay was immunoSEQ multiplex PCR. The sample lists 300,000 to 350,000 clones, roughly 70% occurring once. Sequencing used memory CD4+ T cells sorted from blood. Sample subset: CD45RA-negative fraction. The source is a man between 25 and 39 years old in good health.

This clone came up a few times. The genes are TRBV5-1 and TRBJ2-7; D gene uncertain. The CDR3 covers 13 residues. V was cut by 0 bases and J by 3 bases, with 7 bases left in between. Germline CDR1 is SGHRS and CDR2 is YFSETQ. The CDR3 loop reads CASSLEANYEQYF. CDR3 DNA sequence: TGCGCCAGCAGCTTGGAGGCCAACTACGAGCAGTACTTC.

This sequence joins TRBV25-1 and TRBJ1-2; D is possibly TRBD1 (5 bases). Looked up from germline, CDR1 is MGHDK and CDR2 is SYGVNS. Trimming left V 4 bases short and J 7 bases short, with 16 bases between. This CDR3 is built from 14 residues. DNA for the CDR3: TGTGCCAGCAGTGCCCCCGGGGGGTCCGCTGGCTACACCTTC. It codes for CASSAPGGSAGYTF.

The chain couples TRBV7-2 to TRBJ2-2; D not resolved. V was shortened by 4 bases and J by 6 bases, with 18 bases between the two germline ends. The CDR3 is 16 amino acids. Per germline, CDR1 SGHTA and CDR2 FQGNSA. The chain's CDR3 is CASSSDWVGIAGELFF. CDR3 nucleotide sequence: TGTGCCAGCAGCTCCGACTGGGTTGGTATCGCCGGGGAGCTGTTTTTT.

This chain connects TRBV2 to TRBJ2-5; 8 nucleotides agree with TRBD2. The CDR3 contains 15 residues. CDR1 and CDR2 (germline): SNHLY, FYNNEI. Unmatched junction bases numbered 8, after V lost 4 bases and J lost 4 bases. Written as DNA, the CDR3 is TGTGCCAGCAGTGGTGTCAGCGGGAGAACAGAGACCCAGTACTTC. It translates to CASSGVSGRTETQYF.

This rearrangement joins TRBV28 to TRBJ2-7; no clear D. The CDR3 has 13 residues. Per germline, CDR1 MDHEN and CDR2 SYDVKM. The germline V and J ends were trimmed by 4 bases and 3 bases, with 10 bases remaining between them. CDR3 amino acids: CASSSFNGYEQYF. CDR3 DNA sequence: TGTGCCAGCAGTTCATTCAACGGCTACGAGCAGTACTTC. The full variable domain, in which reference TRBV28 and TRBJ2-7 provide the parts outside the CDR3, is DVKVTQSSRYLVKRTGEKVFLECVQDMDHENMFWYRQDPGLGLRLIYFSYDVKMKEKGDIPEGYSVSREKKERFSLILESASTNQTSMYLCASSSFNGYEQYFGPGTRLTVT.